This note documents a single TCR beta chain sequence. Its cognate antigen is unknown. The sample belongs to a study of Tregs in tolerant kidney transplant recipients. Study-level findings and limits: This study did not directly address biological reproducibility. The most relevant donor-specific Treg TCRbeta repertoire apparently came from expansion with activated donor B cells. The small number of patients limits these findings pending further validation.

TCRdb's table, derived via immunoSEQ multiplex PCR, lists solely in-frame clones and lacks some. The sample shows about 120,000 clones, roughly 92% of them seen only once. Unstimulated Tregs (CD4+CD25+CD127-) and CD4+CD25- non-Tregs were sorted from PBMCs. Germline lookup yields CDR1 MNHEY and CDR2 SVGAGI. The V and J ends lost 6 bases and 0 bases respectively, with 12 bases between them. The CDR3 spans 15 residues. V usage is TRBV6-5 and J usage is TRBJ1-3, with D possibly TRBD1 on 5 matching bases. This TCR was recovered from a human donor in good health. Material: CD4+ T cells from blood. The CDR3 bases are TGTGCCAGCAGCTTGGGACGGAACTCTGGAAACACCATATATTTT. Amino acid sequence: CASSLGRNSGNTIYF.